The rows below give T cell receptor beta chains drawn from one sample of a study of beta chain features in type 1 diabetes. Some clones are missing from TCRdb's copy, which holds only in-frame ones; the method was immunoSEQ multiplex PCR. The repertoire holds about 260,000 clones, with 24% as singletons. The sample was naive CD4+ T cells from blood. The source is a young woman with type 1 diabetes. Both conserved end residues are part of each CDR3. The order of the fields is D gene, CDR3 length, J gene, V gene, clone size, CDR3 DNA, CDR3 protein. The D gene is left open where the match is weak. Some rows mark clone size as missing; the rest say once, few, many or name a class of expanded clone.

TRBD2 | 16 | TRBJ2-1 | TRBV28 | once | TGTGCCAGCAGTCGCCAACTAGCGGGATCTTACAATGAGCAGTTCTTC | CASSRQLAGSYNEQFF
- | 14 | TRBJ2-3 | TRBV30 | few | TGTGCCTGGAAGGTTTTAGGGCAGGGAGATACGCAGTATTTT | CAWKVLGQGDTQYF
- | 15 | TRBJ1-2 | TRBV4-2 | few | TGTGCCAGCGGACTGGCGGTGGGGGCACAGTATGGCTACACCTTC | CASGLAVGAQYGYTF
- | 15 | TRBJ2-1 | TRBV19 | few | TGTGCCAGTAGTATAGGCAGGGGACTATACAATGAGCAGTTCTTC | CASSIGRGLYNEQFF
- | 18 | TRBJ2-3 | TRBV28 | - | TGTGCCAGCAGCAGGGTAGTTGGTCGCGCGGCTAGCACAGATACGCAGTATTTT | CASSRVVGRAASTDTQYF
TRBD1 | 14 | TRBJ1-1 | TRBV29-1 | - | TGCAGCGTTCGGGGACAGGCCTTGAACACTGAAGCTTTCTTT | CSVRGQALNTEAFF
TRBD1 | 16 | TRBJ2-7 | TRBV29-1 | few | TGCAGCGTTGATTTAGATACCGGGACAGAAGCCTACGAGCAGTACTTC | CSVDLDTGTEAYEQYF
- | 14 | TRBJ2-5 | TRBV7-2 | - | TGTGCCAGCAGCTTACTAGGACTGGCAGAGACCCAGTACTTC | CASSLLGLAETQYF
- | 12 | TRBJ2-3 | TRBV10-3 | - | TGTGCCATCTCCGGGAGCCCGGATACGCAGTATTTT | CAISGSPDTQYF
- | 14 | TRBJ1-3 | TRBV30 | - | TGTGCCTGGGGGAAGACAGACACTGGAAACACCATATATTTT | CAWGKTDTGNTIYF
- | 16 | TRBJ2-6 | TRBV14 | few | TGTGCCAGCAGCCAGCAACAGGGCAGTGGGGCCAACGTCCTGACTTTC | CASSQQQGSGANVLTF
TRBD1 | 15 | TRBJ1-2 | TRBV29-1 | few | TGCAGCGTTGTAGGACAGGGGGCTTCGGTCTATGGCTACACCTTC | CSVVGQGASVYGYTF
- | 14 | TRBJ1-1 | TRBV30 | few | TGTGCCTGGCTTCCGGGAACGGCGAACACTGAAGCTTTCTTT | CAWLPGTANTEAFF
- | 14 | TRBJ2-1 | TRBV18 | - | TGTGCCAGCTCTCACGACAGGAGTAACAATGAGCAGTTCTTC | CASSHDRSNNEQFF
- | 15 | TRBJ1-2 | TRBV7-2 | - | TGTGCCAGCAGCTCATACGCCACAGGGTATTATGGCTACACCTTC | CASSSYATGYYGYTF
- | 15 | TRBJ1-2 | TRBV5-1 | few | TGCGCCAGCAGCTTAGGACAGCAACGGGGCTATGGCTACACCTTC | CASSLGQQRGYGYTF
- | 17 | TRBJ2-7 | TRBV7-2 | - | TGTGCCAGCAGCTTAGAGTCAACTCCGGGACTTCCCTACGAGCAGTACTTC | CASSLESTPGLPYEQYF
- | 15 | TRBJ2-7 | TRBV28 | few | TGTGCCAGCAGATCCGCCACTAGAGACCCCTACGAGCAGTACTTC | CASRSATRDPYEQYF
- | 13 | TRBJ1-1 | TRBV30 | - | TGTGCCTGGATGAGGGAGGAGAACACTGAAGCTTTCTTT | CAWMREENTEAFF
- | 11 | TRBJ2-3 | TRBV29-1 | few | TGCAGCGTCGCCAAGGATCGGGCGCAGTATTTT | CSVAKDRAQYF
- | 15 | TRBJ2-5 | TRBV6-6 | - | TGTGCCAGCAGTTACGTGGCGGGATACCCGGGGTCCCAGTACTTC | CASSYVAGYPGSQYF
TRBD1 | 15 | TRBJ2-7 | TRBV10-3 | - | TGTGCCATCAGTGAGTTGAGACAGGGTAGCAACGAGCAGTACTTC | CAISELRQGSNEQYF
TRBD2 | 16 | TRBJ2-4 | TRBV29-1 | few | TGCAGCGCGATACTAGCGGGAGGGCCAGCAGGAAACATTCAGTACTTC | CSAILAGGPAGNIQYF
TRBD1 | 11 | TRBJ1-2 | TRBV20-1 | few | TGCAGTGCTATGCCAGGGGGCGGCTACACCTTC | CSAMPGGGYTF
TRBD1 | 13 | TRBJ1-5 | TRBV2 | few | TGTGCCAGCAGAGGGACAGGCATTCAGCCCCAGCATTTT | CASRGTGIQPQHF
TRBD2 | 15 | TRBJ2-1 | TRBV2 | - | TGTGCCAGCAGGATTGGTAGCGGGAGGAACAATGAGCAGTTCTTC | CASRIGSGRNNEQFF
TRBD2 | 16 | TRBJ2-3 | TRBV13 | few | TGTGCCAGCAGCCCCCGACTAGCAACTAGCACAGATACGCAGTATTTT | CASSPRLATSTDTQYF
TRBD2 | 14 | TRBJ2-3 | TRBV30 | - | TGTGCCTGGGGGGTCGCGGGAGGCACAGATACGCAGTATTTT | CAWGVAGGTDTQYF
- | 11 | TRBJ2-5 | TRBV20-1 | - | TGCAGCCTACTCAACCAAGAGACCCAGTACTTC | CSLLNQETQYF
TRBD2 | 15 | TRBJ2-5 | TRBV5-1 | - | TGCGCCAGCAGCTTGGCTCTAGCGGGAGAAGAGACCCAGTACTTC | CASSLALAGEETQYF
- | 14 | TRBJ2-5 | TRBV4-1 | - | TGCGCCAGCAGCCAGCTGCAAGCCCAAGAGACCCAGTACTTC | CASSQLQAQETQYF
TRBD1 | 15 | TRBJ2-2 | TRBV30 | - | TGTGCCTGGAGCTCAGGACAGGGTAACACCGGGGAGCTGTTTTTT | CAWSSGQGNTGELFF
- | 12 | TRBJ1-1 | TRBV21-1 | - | TGTGCCAGCAGGACAGCAAACACTGAAGCTTTCTTT | CASRTANTEAFF
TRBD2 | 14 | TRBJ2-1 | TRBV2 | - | TGTGCCAGCAGTGAAAGGCTAGCGGCCAATGAGCAGTTCTTC | CASSERLAANEQFF
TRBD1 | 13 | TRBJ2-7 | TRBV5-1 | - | TGCGCCAGCATGCTGACAGGGGGCAACGAGCAGTACTTC | CASMLTGGNEQYF
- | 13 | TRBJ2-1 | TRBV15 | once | TGTGCCACCAGCAGAGATCTAGCCGGCGAGCAGTTCTTC | CATSRDLAGEQFF
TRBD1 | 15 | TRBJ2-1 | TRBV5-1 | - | TGCGCCAGCAGCTTGGGTCAGGGGGCTAATAATGAGCAGTTCTTC | CASSLGQGANNEQFF
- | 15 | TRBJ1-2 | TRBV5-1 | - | TGCGCCAGCAGCGTGGGTGACAGGTCTAACTATGGCTACACCTTC | CASSVGDRSNYGYTF
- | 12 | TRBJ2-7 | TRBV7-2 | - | TGTGCCAGCAGCTTAGTGCGGGTCGAGCAGTACTTC | CASSLVRVEQYF
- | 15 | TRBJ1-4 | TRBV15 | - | TGTGCCACCAGCAAAAAACAGGGCACTAATGAAAAACTGTTTTTT | CATSKKQGTNEKLFF
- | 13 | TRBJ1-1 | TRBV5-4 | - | TGTGCCTCTAGGGGGGGATCAGACACTGAAGCTTTCTTT | CASRGGSDTEAFF
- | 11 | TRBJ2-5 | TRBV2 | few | TGTGCCAGCAGTGAACGGTGGACCCAGTACTTC | CASSERWTQYF
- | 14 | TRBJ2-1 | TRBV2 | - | TGTGCCAGCAGATTTAGTGTGTCCTACAATGAGCAGTTCTTC | CASRFSVSYNEQFF
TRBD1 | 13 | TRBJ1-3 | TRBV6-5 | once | TGTGCCAGCAGACCGACAGGGGGAAACACCATATATTTT | CASRPTGGNTIYF
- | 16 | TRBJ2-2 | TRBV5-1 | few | TGCGCCAGCAGCCTTCAGGGGACATTTATCACCGGGGAGCTGTTTTTT | CASSLQGTFITGELFF
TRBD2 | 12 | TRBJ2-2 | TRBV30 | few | TGTGCCCGGACTAGCGGCACCGGGGAGCTGTTTTTT | CARTSGTGELFF
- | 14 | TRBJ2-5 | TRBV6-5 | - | TGTGCCAGCAGTTACAGGGGGGGACCGGAGACCCAGTACTTC | CASSYRGGPETQYF
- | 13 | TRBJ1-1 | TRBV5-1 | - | TGCGCCAGCAAAGAGACTACGACATCTGAAGCTTTCTTT | CASKETTTSEAFF
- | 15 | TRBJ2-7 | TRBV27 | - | TGTGCCAGCAGTTTTACCCCTGGGCACACGTACGAGCAGTACTTC | CASSFTPGHTYEQYF
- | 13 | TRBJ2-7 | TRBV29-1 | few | TGCAGCGTCCGCAAGGGGTTAACCTACGAGCAGTACTTC | CSVRKGLTYEQYF
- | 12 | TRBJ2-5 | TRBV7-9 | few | TGTGCCGCGGAGCGGACCCAAGAGACCCAGTACTTC | CAAERTQETQYF
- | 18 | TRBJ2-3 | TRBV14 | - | TGTGCCAGCAGCCAAGATTGGAGGCGGGCAGGCGGCACAGATACGCAGTATTTT | CASSQDWRRAGGTDTQYF
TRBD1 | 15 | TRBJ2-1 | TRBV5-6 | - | TGTGCCAGCAGCCCAGGGACAGGGCGGGACAATGAGCAGTTCTTC | CASSPGTGRDNEQFF
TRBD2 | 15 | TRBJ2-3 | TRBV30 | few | TGTGCCTGGACTTCCTCCGGGACTAGTTCACATACGCAGTATTTT | CAWTSSGTSSHTQYF
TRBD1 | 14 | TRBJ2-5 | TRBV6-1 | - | TGTGCCAGCAGTGAAGGTGGACAGGGAGAGACCCAGTACTTC | CASSEGGQGETQYF
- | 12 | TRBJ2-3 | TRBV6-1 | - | TGTGCCAGCACAGGGGGGACAGATACGCAGTATTTT | CASTGGTDTQYF
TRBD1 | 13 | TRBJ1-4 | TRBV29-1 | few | TGCAGCGCTGCCGGGACAGGAGACGAAAAACTGTTTTTT | CSAAGTGDEKLFF
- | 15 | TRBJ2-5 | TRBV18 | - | TGTGCCAGCTCACCCTCACAGGGATTCGTGAAGACCCAGTACTTC | CASSPSQGFVKTQYF
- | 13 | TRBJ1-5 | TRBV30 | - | TGTGCCTGGAGTGGACAGAACAATCAGCCCCAGCATTTT | CAWSGQNNQPQHF
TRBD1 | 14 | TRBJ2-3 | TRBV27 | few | TGTGCCAGCAGTTCCGGACAGGGCACAGATACGCAGTATTTT | CASSSGQGTDTQYF